The 31 T cell receptor beta chains below were found in one sample sequenced in a study of T cells in Graves' hyperthyroidism and ophthalmopathy. What was amplified from RNA transcripts were TCR beta CDR3 regions. The HTBI primer set served for first-round RT-PCR of the TCR CDR3. Each CDR3 protein gets one entry after TCRdb re-called the multiplex PCR reads with MiXCR. The table lists about half a million distinct CDR3 sequences, around 20% of them singletons. The specimen was blood. These receptors were obtained from a man aged 18 to 29 with Graves' hyperthyroidism.

This clonotype has a count of ten or more. The rearrangement links TRBV28 to TRBJ1-1; D gene uncertain. V was trimmed by 3 bases and J by 3 bases, leaving 26 bases between them. The CDR3 has 19 amino acids. CDR1 is MDHEN and CDR2 is SYDVKM in the germline V gene. CDR3 residues: CASSLGSGKVASEDTEAFF. CDR3 sequence (DNA): TGTGCCAGCAGTTTGGGGTCTGGAAAGGTGGCCAGCGAGGACACTGAAGCTTTCTTT.

This clonotype was seen repeatedly, ten times or more. CDR3 in amino acids: CASSKQGLGDQPQHF. Here the CDR3 DNA reads TGTGCCAGCAGTAAGCAGGGGTTAGGGGATCAGCCCCAGCATTTT. The chain uses TRBV28 and TRBJ1-5; D is possibly TRBD1 (6 bases). The CDR3 is 15 amino acids. The V end lost 5 bases, the J end lost 5 bases, and 16 bases lay between the germline ends. The V gene's germline CDR1 is MDHEN and CDR2 SYDVKM.

This clonotype was counted many times. This sequence joins TRBV10-3 and TRBJ1-1, with D perhaps matching TRBD1 (6 bases). The ends were cut back, 0 bases at V and 6 bases at J, with 14 bases in the middle. Germline V CDR1 and CDR2: ENHRY, SYGVKD. The CDR3 has 15 residues. The CDR3 DNA is TGTGCCATCAGTGAGTCGACAGGACTCGGAGCTGAAGCTTTCTTT. Translating gives CAISESTGLGAEAFF.

As regards this clonotype: A much larger clone sits a single nucleotide away, making a read error possible. The rearrangement joins TRBV19 to TRBJ1-1; D is uncertain. Germline V CDR1 and CDR2: LNHDA, SQIVND (reference sequence). This CDR3 is 16 amino acids long. The ends were cut back, 1 base at V and 0 bases at J, with 12 bases in the middle. CDR3 DNA sequence: TGTGCCAGTAGTATAGGAAGAGGGATCTTGAACACTGAAGCTTTCTTT. Its protein product is CASSIGRGILNTEAFF.

This clonotype occurred many times. The chain is built from TRBV2 and TRBJ1-5; 7 bases align to TRBD1. Germline CDR1 reads SNHLY; CDR2 reads FYNNEI. V trimming: 3 bases; J trimming: 4 bases; junction bases outside the gene matches: 3. The CDR3 sequence is 14 residues long. CDR3 in DNA: TGTGCCAGCAGTGAGTCGACAGGGAATCAGCCCCAGCATTTT. Its protein product is CASSESTGNQPQHF.

The count of this clonotype is one. The rearrangement joins TRBV6-1 to TRBJ2-2; 9 positions match TRBD2. Trimming took 6 bases from V and 4 from J; bases not matched to a gene: 6. Germline V gene data show CDR1 as MNHNS and CDR2 as SASEGT. The CDR3 has 15 residues. The CDR3 reads CASRREGPGTGELFF. The CDR3 nucleotides read TGTGCCAGCAGGCGGGAGGGCCCTGGCACCGGGGAGCTGTTTTTT.

V gene TRBV24-1 combines with J gene TRBJ2-2; tentatively, D is TRBD1 (6 bases). Trimming left V 3 bases short and J 2 bases short, with 12 bases between. CDR1 is KGHDR, CDR2 SFDVKD, per germline. CDR3 length: 16 residues. Here the CDR3 DNA reads TGTGCCACCAGTGATCCCGGGACACCTAACACCGGGGAGCTGTTTTTT. Translating gives CATSDPGTPNTGELFF.

This chain links TRBV7-2 with TRBJ2-2; D remains ambiguous. CDR3 length equals 19 residues. Trimming stripped 0 bases from V and 2 bases from J, with 19 bases between. CDR1 SGHTA and CDR2 FQGNSA come from the germline V gene. DNA of the CDR3: TGTGCCAGCAGCTTAGCGAGCCCAGGCACCGGAGCCAACACCGGGGAGCTGTTTTTT. As protein: CASSLASPGTGANTGELFF.

This clonotype was picked up many times. The chain has TRBV27 and TRBJ1-1; D call uncertain. The CDR3 is 16 amino acids. V lost 6 bases and J lost 1, with 18 bases in between. The V gene's germline CDR1 is MNHEY and CDR2 SMNVEV (reference sequence). CDR3 residues: CASRPRGILWNTEAFF. Here the CDR3 DNA reads TGTGCCAGCAGACCCCGGGGAATCCTGTGGAACACTGAAGCTTTCTTT.

Many counts were recorded for this clonotype. V and J are TRBV20-1 and TRBJ1-5; tentative D call: TRBD1 (5 bases). This CDR3 has 16 residues. The germline CDR1 and CDR2 sequences are DFQATT and SNEGSKA (reference sequence). V was shortened by 6 bases and J by 11 bases, with 29 bases between the two germline ends. The CDR3 DNA follows: TGCAGTGCCTCTTTTGCCCGGGACCCCTTTGGGAGGACCCAGCATTTT. Translated, it gives CSASFARDPFGRTQHF.

This clonotype has ten or more counts. This sequence may be a read error, since a much larger clone differs from it by one base. The CDR3 reads CASSFSGTGDGYTF. CDR3 nucleotide sequence: TGTGCCAGCAGTTTCTCCGGGACAGGGGATGGCTACACCTTC. This chain uses TRBV28 with TRBJ1-2; 10 positions match TRBD1. The ends lost 3 bases at V and 6 bases at J; junction bases unmatched: 4. Germline V gene data show CDR1 as MDHEN and CDR2 as SYDVKM. This CDR3 spans 14 amino acids.

This clonotype was seen repeatedly, ten times or more. The chain is built from TRBV6-2 or TRBV6-3 and TRBJ1-2; D is uncertain. Trimming took 0 bases from V and 12 from J, leaving 8 bases between them. CDR3 length: 11 amino acids. Germline V gene lookup returns CDR1 MNHEY and CDR2 SVGEGT. The CDR3 sequence: CASSYSIGHTF. Written as DNA, the CDR3 is TGTGCCAGCAGTTACTCGATCGGCCACACCTTC.

At least ten counts were recorded for this clonotype. This rearrangement joins TRBV6-1 to TRBJ2-7; D unclear. The CDR3 has 14 residues. Trimming cost V 6 bases and J 3 bases, with 15 bases left between them. Germline CDR1 MNHNS, CDR2 SASEGT. The CDR3 region is CASRPRPVSYEQYF. The CDR3 nucleotides read TGTGCCAGCAGACCAAGGCCGGTGAGCTACGAGCAGTACTTC.

This clonotype was recorded many times. The chain joins TRBV19 to TRBJ2-7, with D perhaps assigned TRBD1 or TRBD2 (5 bases each). Trimming shortened V by 3 bases and J by 4 bases, and 10 bases separated the two germline ends. The CDR3 loop spans 13 amino acids. Germline CDR1 LNHDA, CDR2 SQIVND (reference sequence). This CDR3 reads CASSMGTYYEQYF. CDR3 sequence (DNA): TGTGCCAGTAGTATGGGGACCTATTACGAGCAGTACTTC.

This clonotype was recorded many times. The rearrangement uses TRBV7-9 and TRBJ1-1; D is possibly TRBD1 (6 bases). V lost 5 bases and J 3 bases, leaving 10 bases between the germline ends. The CDR3 length is 13 residues. Germline-derived CDR1 and CDR2 are SEHNR and FQNEAQ (reference sequence). The CDR3 nucleotides are TGTGCCAGCAGCCGAGCAGGGGACACTGAAGCTTTCTTT. It codes for CASSRAGDTEAFF.

The table lists this clonotype with a few counts. The V gene is TRBV7-8, the J gene TRBJ1-1, with TRBD1 identical over 9 bases. The V gene's germline CDR1 is SGHVS and CDR2 FQNEAQ. This CDR3 has 14 amino acids. The J segment lost 4 bases and the V segment lost 5 bases, leaving 5 bases of the junction unmatched. The CDR3, as DNA: TGTGCCAGCAGCCTCCGGGACAGGGTCACTGAAGCTTTCTTT. Translating it yields CASSLRDRVTEAFF. Complete variable domain (other parts from reference TRBV7-8 and TRBJ1-1): GAGVSQSPRYKVAKRGQDVALRCDPISGHVSLFWYQQALGQGPEFLTYFQNEAQLDKSGLPSDRFFAERPEGSVSTLKIQRTQQEDSAVYLCASSLRDRVTEAFFGQGTRLTVV.

This clonotype was seen many times. This chain links TRBV19 with TRBJ1-1, with TRBD1 matching over 7 bases. V trimming: 6 bases; J trimming: 5 bases; junction bases outside the gene matches: 3. CDR1 is LNHDA and CDR2 is SQIVND in the germline V gene (reference sequence). The CDR3 has 12 amino acids. The CDR3 here is CASRTGETEAFF. The CDR3, as DNA: TGTGCCAGTAGAACAGGGGAGACTGAAGCTTTCTTT.

This clonotype was recorded at least ten times. V usage is TRBV28 and J usage is TRBJ1-3; possible D gene TRBD1, 5 bases. The CDR3 extends over 12 amino acids. V lost 4 bases, J lost 4 bases, and 5 bases lay in between. Germline CDR1 is MDHEN and CDR2 is SYDVKM. In nucleotides, the CDR3 is TGTGCCAGCAGTTGGGGGGGAAACACCATATATTTT. Its translation is CASSWGGNTIYF.

This clonotype was found many times. This chain links TRBV20-1 with TRBJ2-5; 8 bases agree with TRBD1. Germline loops: CDR1 DFQATT, CDR2 SNEGSKA (reference sequence). This CDR3 region has 14 residues. V shed 7 bases and J 5 bases; nucleotides not matched to a gene: 12. The CDR3 nucleotides read TGCAGTGTTCCCCGGACAGGGCGGAGGGAGACCCAGTACTTC. Translated: CSVPRTGRRETQYF.

There are many counts of this clonotype. V is TRBV30 and J is TRBJ2-7; TRBD2 agrees at 7 bases. The CDR3 length is 12 residues. Germline-derived CDR1 and CDR2 are GTSNPN and SVGIG (reference sequence). J was trimmed by 2 bases and V by 8 bases; bases with no gene match: 6. CDR3: CAGGGAPYEQYF. CDR3 nucleotides: TGTGCCGGGGGGGGAGCTCCCTACGAGCAGTACTTC.

The sample holds many counts of this clonotype. The rearrangement links TRBV7-9 to TRBJ1-2; D is ambiguous. The CDR3 sequence is 13 residues long. The V gene lost 1 base and the J gene lost 7 bases, with 10 bases spanning the gap. In germline, CDR1 is SEHNR, CDR2 FQNEAQ (reference sequence). As DNA, the CDR3 is TGTGCCAGCAGCTTAGTGGGAACTATTGGCTACACCTTC. This sequence encodes CASSLVGTIGYTF.

This clonotype was seen many times. This chain links TRBV19 with TRBJ1-1; D is uncertain. CDR3 length equals 14 residues. V gave up 1 base and J gave up 0 bases, with 6 bases separating them. Germline values: CDR1 LNHDA, CDR2 SQIVND (reference sequence). CDR3 in amino acids: CASSIGGMNTEAFF. Here the CDR3 DNA reads TGTGCCAGTAGTATAGGGGGAATGAACACTGAAGCTTTCTTT.

The chain recombines TRBV6-2 or TRBV6-3 with TRBJ2-5, with D possibly TRBD2 on 6 matching bases. V was cut by 5 bases and J by 4 bases, with 11 bases left in between. This CDR3 is 13 amino acids long. Germline-derived CDR1 and CDR2 are MNHEY and SVGEGT. The CDR3 loop reads CASSPGDRETQYF. CDR3 DNA: TGTGCCAGCAGTCCGGGAGACCGAGAGACCCAGTACTTC.

This clonotype turned up a few times. One end of the junction does not line up with germline, which may come from a read error. The rearrangement uses TRBV7-8 and TRBJ2-4, with 8 bases that match TRBD2. Per the germline V gene, CDR1 is SGHVS and CDR2 is FQNEAQ. The CDR3 extends over 16 amino acids. CDR3 coding DNA: TGTGCCAGCAGCTTAGTGGGTGGACTAGCCAAAAACATTAAGTACTTC. Protein: CASSLVGGLAKNIKYF.

The gene calls are TRBV18 and TRBJ1-1; 8 bases are shared with TRBD1. Germline CDR1 reads KGHSH; CDR2 reads LQKENI. V dropped 8 bases and J dropped 0; count of bases not matched to a gene: 5. The CDR3 covers 14 residues. CDR3 in amino acids: CASTLGQVNTEAFF. CDR3 sequence (DNA): TGTGCCAGCACTTTGGGACAGGTGAACACTGAAGCTTTCTTT.

This clonotype was recorded at least ten times. The chain carries TRBV27 and TRBJ1-5; 8 nucleotides agree with TRBD1. The germline V gene has CDR1 MNHEY and CDR2 SMNVEV (reference sequence). The CDR3 has 14 residues. The V segment lost 5 bases and the J segment 7 bases; nucleotides outside the gene matches: 7. The CDR3 protein is CASSAGQGRQPQHF. For the CDR3, the DNA is TGTGCCAGCAGTGCCGGACAGGGACGACAGCCCCAGCATTTT.

The chain couples TRBV30 to TRBJ2-7; D is unclear. The CDR3 runs to 12 residues. Per germline, CDR1 GTSNPN and CDR2 SVGIG (reference sequence). V gave up 4 bases and J gave up 6 bases, with 13 bases separating them. DNA of the CDR3: TGTGCCTGGACCACCCCCCTTCTCGAGCAGTACTTC. Translating gives CAWTTPLLEQYF.

CDR3 bases: TGTGCCAGCAGTTTCAACCAATGCTCGATGGGTGGCGGACCGCAAGAGACCCAGTACTTC. It yields the protein CASSFNQCSMGGGPQETQYF. This sequence joins TRBV6-2 or TRBV6-3 and TRBJ2-5; D unresolved. The CDR3 has 20 amino acids. Germline V gene lookup returns CDR1 MNHEY and CDR2 SVGEGT. V lost 4 bases, J lost 2 bases, and 29 bases lay in between.

The V and J genes are TRBV20-1 and TRBJ2-5; 13 bases are a match to TRBD2. The CDR3 runs to 16 residues. Per germline, CDR1 DFQATT and CDR2 SNEGSKA (reference sequence). V lost 3 bases to trimming and J lost 9 bases; unmatched junction nucleotides: 13. The CDR3 region is CSASTSGGVLKTSQYF. As DNA, the CDR3 is TGCAGTGCTAGTACTAGCGGGGGGGTACTCAAGACGTCCCAGTACTTC.

This clonotype was recorded many times. V and J are TRBV12-3 or TRBV12-4 and TRBJ1-2, with 11 bases aligning to TRBD1. Trimming cost V 5 bases and J 6 bases; bases outside gene matches: 8. The CDR3 totals 15 residues. CDR3 sequence: CASSPQRTGGHGYTF. The CDR3 DNA reads TGTGCCAGCAGTCCCCAAAGGACAGGGGGCCATGGCTACACCTTC.

This clonotype was detected many times. The chain is built from TRBV12-3 or TRBV12-4 and TRBJ2-2; D gene ambiguous. The CDR3 totals 14 residues. V was cut by 7 bases and J by 4 bases, with 13 bases left in between. The CDR3 DNA is TGTGCCAGCACCTTGGGTCACAGCACCGGGGAGCTGTTTTTT. Translated, it gives CASTLGHSTGELFF.